Below are 26 T cell receptor beta chains sequenced from a single sample in a study of siplizumab effects on memory and regulatory T cells. Here immunoSEQ multiplex PCR was the method, and the copy in TCRdb shows in-frame clones only, minus some. Of around 110,000 clones listed, roughly 94% are singletons. Sequenced sample: non-Treg CD4+ T cells sorted from blood. These receptor sequences come from a human donor in good health.

The chain links TRBV5-3 to TRBJ2-7; possible D gene TRBD2, 5 bases. TRBV5-3 is identified as an open reading frame with a role that is uncertain. Trimming removed 1 base at V and 2 bases at J, with 10 bases between. The CDR3 length is 14 residues. The CDR3 bases are TGTGCCAGAAGCTTGTATAAGCGGACCTACGAGCAGTACTTC. Translation gives CARSLYKRTYEQYF.

This rearrangement joins TRBV7-2 to TRBJ1-1; the D is unclear. Germline V gene lookup returns CDR1 SGHTA and CDR2 FQGNSA. The V end was cut by 1 base, the J end by 0 bases, with 12 bases between. The CDR3 length is 16 residues. The CDR3, as DNA: TGTGCCAGCAGCTTAGACGGCGGCGGGATGAACACTGAAGCTTTCTTT. Residues: CASSLDGGGMNTEAFF.

V is TRBV19 and J is TRBJ2-7; possibly TRBD1 for D (6 bases). The CDR3 length is 15 residues. CDR1 and CDR2 from the germline V gene are LNHDA and SQIVND (reference sequence). The V end was cut by 6 bases, the J end by 2 bases, with 17 bases between. For the CDR3, the DNA is TGTGCCAGTAGGATTACAGGGAAAGAGACCTACGAGCAGTACTTC. Amino acid sequence: CASRITGKETYEQYF.

This sequence joins TRBV11-3 and TRBJ2-1; TRBD2 aligns across 15 bases. CDR3 length: 16 residues. V lost 1 base, J lost 7 bases, and 2 bases stayed unmatched. Germline CDR1 reads SGHNT; CDR2 reads YENEEA. The CDR3 reads CASSLGGTSGRNEQFF. Written as DNA, the CDR3 is TGTGCCAGCAGCTTAGGGGGGACTAGCGGGAGGAATGAGCAGTTCTTC.

Written as DNA, the CDR3 is TGTGCCAGCAGTACTAGAGGTGTTGGCGAGCAGTACTTC. It translates to CASSTRGVGEQYF. V gene TRBV27 combines with J gene TRBJ2-7, with D perhaps matching TRBD2 (5 bases). V was trimmed by 5 bases and J by 6 bases, leaving 14 bases between them. The CDR3 totals 13 residues. CDR1 is MNHEY, CDR2 SMNVEV, per germline (reference sequence).

This clone came up once. This chain connects TRBV7-6 to TRBJ2-1; 13 positions agree with TRBD2. The germline V gene has CDR1 SGHVS and CDR2 FNYEAQ. With 5 bases clipped from V and 8 bases from J, the junction kept 15 bases outside the gene matches. This CDR3 region has 18 residues. The CDR3 DNA is TGTGCCAGCAGCCTTGGGACTAGCGGGGTCCAGGTCGGTGATGAGCAGTTCTTC. The encoded protein is CASSLGTSGVQVGDEQFF.

This rearrangement joins TRBV7-9 to TRBJ2-1, with TRBD2 identical over 9 bases. V shed 1 base, J shed 7 bases, and the junction held 5 bases outside the gene matches. From germline, CDR1 is SEHNR and CDR2 FQNEAQ (reference sequence). This CDR3 comprises 15 residues. For the CDR3, the DNA is TGTGCCAGCAGCTTAGGGGCGGGAGGGGGGAATGAGCAGTTCTTC. This encodes CASSLGAGGGNEQFF.

This clone was seen only a few times. The V call is TRBV18, the J call TRBJ1-1, with D possibly being TRBD1 (5 bases). The CDR3 totals 15 residues. V lost 1 base to trimming and J lost 2 bases, with 11 bases between them. The germline CDR1 and CDR2 sequences are KGHSH and LQKENI. CDR3 bases: TGTGCCAGCTCACCACAAGGGACGGAAAACACTGAAGCTTTCTTT. Its protein is CASSPQGTENTEAFF.

The CDR3 reads CASSSPGTEVTATYTF. DNA of the CDR3: TGTGCCAGCTCATCGCCCGGGACCGAGGTAACCGCTACTTACACCTTC. V usage is TRBV18 and J usage is TRBJ1-2; tentatively, D is TRBD1 (5 bases). V was clipped by 5 bases and J by 11 bases, with 27 bases between them. The germline V gene encodes CDR1 KGHSH and CDR2 LQKENI. The CDR3 has 16 amino acids.

In the case of this clone: The sample contains more than one DNA sequence encoding this CDR3. V and J are TRBV5-1 and TRBJ1-6; D is unclear. This CDR3 region has 14 residues. Trimming left V 0 bases short and J 5 bases short, with 6 bases between. Germline assignment: CDR1 SGHRS and CDR2 YFSETQ. This CDR3 reads CASSLGQDNSPLHF. The CDR3 nucleotides read TGCGCCAGCAGCTTGGGGCAGGATAATTCACCCCTCCACTTT.

This chain joins TRBV11-3 and TRBJ2-7; possibly TRBD2 for D (6 bases). The CDR3 covers 11 residues. V lost 10 bases and J lost 6, with 13 bases in between. Germline CDR1 is SGHNT and CDR2 is YENEEA. CDR3 amino acids: CATRGGGEQYF. The CDR3 DNA is TGTGCCACCCGTGGGGGAGGCGAGCAGTACTTC. The complete variable domain, with remaining parts taken from reference TRBV11-3 and TRBJ2-7, reads EAGVVQSPRYKIIEKKQPVAFWCNPISGHNTLYWYLQNLGQGPELLIRYENEEAVDDSQLPKDRFSAERLKGVDSTLKIQPAELGDSAVYLCATRGGGEQYFGPGTRLTVT.

The chain joins TRBV5-1 to TRBJ2-7; possible D gene TRBD1, 6 bases. Per the germline V gene, CDR1 is SGHRS and CDR2 is YFSETQ. There are 12 residues in the CDR3. V was pared by 4 bases and J by 4 bases, with 9 bases between. The CDR3 loop reads CASSPQGYEQYF. CDR3 DNA sequence: TGCGCCAGCAGCCCACAGGGTTACGAGCAGTACTTC.

V is TRBV5-1 and J is TRBJ1-5, with a tentative D call TRBD1 (6 bases). Trimming pared 4 bases from V and 3 bases from J, leaving 14 bases between. Looked up from germline, CDR1 is SGHRS and CDR2 is YFSETQ. CDR3 size: 15 residues. CDR3 sequence: CASSQTGLDNQPQHF. Here the CDR3 DNA reads TGCGCCAGCAGCCAAACAGGGTTGGACAATCAGCCCCAGCATTTT.

The rearrangement joins TRBV5-4 to TRBJ1-2; D unresolved. Germline loops: CDR1 SGHNT, CDR2 YYREEE (reference sequence). The CDR3 consists of 13 residues. The ends were cut back, 6 bases at V and 8 bases at J, with 17 bases in the middle. CDR3 in amino acids: CASTSEGLSGYTF. In DNA form, the CDR3 reads TGTGCCAGCACCTCTGAAGGGCTTAGCGGCTACACCTTC.

The sample holds a few counts of this clone. The J gene is TRBJ1-2, the V gene TRBV2; D ambiguous. Deletions cut 8 bases from V and 5 bases from J, with 9 bases between. The germline gives CDR1 SNHLY, CDR2 FYNNEI. This CDR3 is built from 11 residues. CDR3 amino acids: CASSRSYGYTF. For the CDR3, the DNA is TGTGCCAGCTCCAGGAGTTATGGCTACACCTTC.

In its sample, this clone was seen once. The chain has TRBV19 and TRBJ2-7; weak D call: TRBD1 (6 bases). There are 16 residues in the CDR3. Germline V lookup: CDR1 LNHDA, CDR2 SQIVND (reference sequence). Trimming pared 5 bases from V and 0 bases from J, leaving 17 bases between. DNA for the CDR3: TGTGCCAGTAGTTCCCCCGGACAGAAAAACTCCTACGAGCAGTACTTC. Amino acid sequence: CASSSPGQKNSYEQYF.

The V call is TRBV4-2, the J call TRBJ2-1, with TRBD2 matching over 14 bases. The CDR3 runs 19 residues. V lost 3 bases to trimming and J lost 6 bases; unmatched junction nucleotides: 13. CDR1 and CDR2 from the germline V gene are LGHNA and YNFKEQ. The CDR3 loop is CASSQPLWTSGRTLNEQFF. As DNA, the CDR3 is TGTGCCAGCAGCCAGCCCCTATGGACTAGCGGGAGGACCCTCAATGAGCAGTTCTTC.

The chain links TRBV19 to TRBJ2-5; 11 bases align to TRBD1. V trimming: 1 base; J trimming: 5 bases; junction bases outside the gene matches: 3. Germline V CDR1 and CDR2: LNHDA, SQIVND (reference sequence). The CDR3 is 15 amino acids. The CDR3 reads CASSIAGTGGETQYF. In DNA, the CDR3 is TGTGCCAGTAGTATAGCCGGGACAGGGGGTGAGACCCAGTACTTC.

The gene calls are TRBV19 and TRBJ1-5; 8 nucleotides agree with TRBD1. This CDR3 contains 15 residues. CDR1 and CDR2 (germline): LNHDA, SQIVND (reference sequence). J gave up 4 bases and V 7 bases, and 9 bases lay outside the gene matches. The CDR3 DNA sequence: TGTGCCAGTACCGCAGGGACAGGTAGAAATCAGCCCCAGCATTTT. It specifies CASTAGTGRNQPQHF.

The chain combines TRBV7-6 with TRBJ2-2, with unresolved D. The CDR3 sequence is 15 residues long. Between the trimmed V and J ends, which lost 3 bases and 3 bases, there was a span of 11 bases. CDR1 is SGHVS and CDR2 is FNYEAQ in the germline V gene. CDR3 in amino acids: CASSFPDWYTGELFF. CDR3 nucleotide sequence: TGTGCCAGCAGCTTTCCTGACTGGTACACCGGGGAGCTGTTTTTT.

The J gene is TRBJ1-2, the V gene TRBV18; D call uncertain. V dropped 1 base and J dropped 3 bases, with 6 bases sitting between them. The CDR3 runs 13 residues. Germline V gene lookup returns CDR1 KGHSH and CDR2 LQKENI. The CDR3 protein is CASSPQSDYGYTF. The DNA of the CDR3 is TGTGCCAGCTCACCACAGTCAGACTATGGCTACACCTTC.

DNA of the CDR3: TGTGCCAGCAGCTTATGGGGGGGACCGAACAATGAGCAGTTCTTC. Amino acids: CASSLWGGPNNEQFF. This chain joins TRBV7-3 and TRBJ2-1, with TRBD2 matching 7 bases. The CDR3 loop spans 15 amino acids. Germline V CDR1 and CDR2: SGHTA, FQGTGA. Trimming took 2 bases from V and 5 from J; bases not matched to a gene: 6.

The chain employs TRBV21-1 and TRBJ1-2; the table's D call, TRBD1, has no DNA check behind it. TRBV21-1 is a known pseudogene. This CDR3 is built from 18 residues. The CDR3 nucleotides are TGTGCCAGCAGCAGCTTCTTTGGGGTGGTAGGGGGCAGCTATGGCTACACCTTC. This sequence encodes CASSSFFGVVGGSYGYTF.

The genes are TRBV7-3 and TRBJ1-1; D gene uncertain. Germline loops: CDR1 SGHTA, CDR2 FQGTGA. Trimming cost V 3 bases and J 0 bases, with 8 bases left between them. This CDR3 has 14 amino acids. The CDR3 sequence is CASSFSTVNTEAFF. In DNA, the CDR3 is TGTGCCAGCAGCTTTTCCACAGTGAACACTGAAGCTTTCTTT. The variable domain in full, completed from reference TRBV7-3 and TRBJ1-1, reads GAGVSQTPSNKVTEKGKYVELRCDPISGHTALYWYRQSLGQGPEFLIYFQGTGAADDSGLPNDRFFAVRPEGSVSTLKIQRTERGDSAVYLCASSFSTVNTEAFFGQGTRLTVV.

The chain is built from TRBV5-1 and TRBJ1-1; a weak D match, TRBD1 (5 bases). V gave up 6 bases and J gave up 0 bases, with 9 bases separating them. The CDR3 runs 13 residues. The germline V gene has CDR1 SGHRS and CDR2 YFSETQ. The CDR3 sequence: CASTTGLNTEAFF. The CDR3 bases are TGCGCCAGCACCACAGGACTGAACACTGAAGCTTTCTTT. Full variable domain (rest looked up from reference TRBV5-1 and TRBJ1-1): KAGVTQTPRYLIKTRGQQVTLSCSPISGHRSVSWYQQTPGQGLQFLFEYFSETQRNKGNFPGRFSGRQFSNSRSEMNVSTLELGDSALYLCASTTGLNTEAFFGQGTRLTVV.

Here the CDR3 reads CASSPRVTSPGTSIRGTQYF. Written as DNA, the CDR3 is TGTGCCAGCAGTCCTCGCGTCACCTCACCCGGGACTAGCATTAGGGGGACCCAGTACTTC. The gene calls are TRBV27 and TRBJ2-5; 9 bases agree with TRBD2. The ends lost 5 bases at V and 7 bases at J; junction bases unmatched: 26. Germline V gene sequence: CDR1 MNHEY, CDR2 SMNVEV (reference sequence). The CDR3 runs to 20 residues.